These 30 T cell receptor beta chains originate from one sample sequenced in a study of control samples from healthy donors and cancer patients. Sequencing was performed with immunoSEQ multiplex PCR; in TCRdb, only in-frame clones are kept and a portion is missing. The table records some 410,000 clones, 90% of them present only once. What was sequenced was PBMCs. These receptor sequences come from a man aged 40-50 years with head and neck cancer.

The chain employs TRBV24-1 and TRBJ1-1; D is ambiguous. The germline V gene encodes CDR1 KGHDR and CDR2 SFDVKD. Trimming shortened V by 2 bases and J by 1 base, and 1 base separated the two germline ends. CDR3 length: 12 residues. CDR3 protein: CATSDWNTEAFF. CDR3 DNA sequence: TGTGCCACCAGTGATTGGAACACTGAAGCTTTCTTT.

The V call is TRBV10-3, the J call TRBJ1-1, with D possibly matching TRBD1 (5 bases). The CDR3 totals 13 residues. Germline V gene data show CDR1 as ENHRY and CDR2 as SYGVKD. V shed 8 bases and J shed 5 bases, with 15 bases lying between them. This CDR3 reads CAIGGTTGTEAFF. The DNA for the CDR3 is TGTGCCATCGGGGGGACCACAGGAACTGAAGCTTTCTTT.

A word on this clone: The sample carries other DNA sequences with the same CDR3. CDR3 sequence reads: CASSFSPGEQFF. CDR3 DNA sequence: TGTGCCAGCAGTTTCTCCCCTGGGGAGCAGTTCTTC. V gene TRBV12-3 or TRBV12-4 combines with J gene TRBJ2-1; D is uncertain. The CDR3 contains 12 residues. The V gene lost 3 bases and the J gene lost 10 bases, with 10 bases spanning the gap.

CDR3 sequence (DNA): TGTGCCACCAGCCCTCGACAATATAGCAATCAGCCCCAGCATTTT. It translates to CATSPRQYSNQPQHF. This sequence joins TRBV24-1 and TRBJ1-5; D remains ambiguous. Trimming took 7 bases from V and 0 from J, leaving 12 bases between them. There are 15 residues in the CDR3. Per germline, CDR1 KGHDR and CDR2 SFDVKD.

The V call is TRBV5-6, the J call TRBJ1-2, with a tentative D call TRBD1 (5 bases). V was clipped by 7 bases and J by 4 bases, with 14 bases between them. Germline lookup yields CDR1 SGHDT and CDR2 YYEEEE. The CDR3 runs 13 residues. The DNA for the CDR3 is TGTGCCAGCTCAGAGACAGTCTTCTATGGCTACACCTTC. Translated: CASSETVFYGYTF.

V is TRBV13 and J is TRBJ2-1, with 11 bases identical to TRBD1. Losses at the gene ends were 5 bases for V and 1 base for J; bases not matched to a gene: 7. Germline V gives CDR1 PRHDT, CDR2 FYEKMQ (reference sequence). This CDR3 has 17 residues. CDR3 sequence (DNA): TGTGCCAGCAGCACCACCCGGGACAGGGGGTCCTACAATGAGCAGTTCTTC. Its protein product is CASSTTRDRGSYNEQFF.

CDR3 residues: CASSQEGGAAFF. The CDR3 nucleotides read TGTGCCAGCAGCCAAGAAGGAGGGGCGGCTTTCTTT. The rearrangement links TRBV3-1 (or the pseudogene TRBV3-2) to TRBJ1-1, with D perhaps matching TRBD1 (5 bases). Looked up from germline, CDR1 is LGHDT and CDR2 is YNNKEL (reference sequence). Trimming shortened V by 0 bases and J by 11 bases, and 10 bases separated the two germline ends. The CDR3 consists of 12 residues.

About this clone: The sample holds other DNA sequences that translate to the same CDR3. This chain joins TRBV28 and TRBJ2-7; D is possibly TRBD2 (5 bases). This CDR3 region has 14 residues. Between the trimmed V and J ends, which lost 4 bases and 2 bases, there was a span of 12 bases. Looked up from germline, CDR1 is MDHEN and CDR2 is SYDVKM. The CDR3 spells CASSSFTGTYEQYF. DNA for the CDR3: TGTGCCAGCAGTTCCTTTACGGGAACCTACGAGCAGTACTTC.

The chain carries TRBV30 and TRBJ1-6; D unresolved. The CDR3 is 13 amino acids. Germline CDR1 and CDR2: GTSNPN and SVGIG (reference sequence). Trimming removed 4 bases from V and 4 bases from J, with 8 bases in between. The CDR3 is CAWMTEYNSPLHF. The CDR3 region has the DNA TGTGCCTGGATGACGGAATATAATTCACCCCTCCACTTT.

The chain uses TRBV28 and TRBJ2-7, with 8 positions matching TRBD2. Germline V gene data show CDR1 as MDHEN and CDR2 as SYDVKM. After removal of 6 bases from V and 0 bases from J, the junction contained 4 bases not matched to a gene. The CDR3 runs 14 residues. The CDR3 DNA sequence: TGTGCCAGCAGCCAAAGCGGGAGCTCCTACGAGCAGTACTTC. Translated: CASSQSGSSYEQYF.

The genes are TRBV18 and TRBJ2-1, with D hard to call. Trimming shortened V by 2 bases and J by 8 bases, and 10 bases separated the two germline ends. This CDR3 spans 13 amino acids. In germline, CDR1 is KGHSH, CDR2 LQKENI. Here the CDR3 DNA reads TGTGCCAGCTCACCATCAGGTAGGGATGAGCAGTTCTTC. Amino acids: CASSPSGRDEQFF. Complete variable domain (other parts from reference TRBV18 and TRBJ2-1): NAGVMQNPRHLVRRRGQEARLRCSPMKGHSHVYWYRQLPEEGLKFMVYLQKENIIDESGMPKERFSAEFPKEGPSILRIQQVVRGDSAAYFCASSPSGRDEQFFGPGTRLTVL.

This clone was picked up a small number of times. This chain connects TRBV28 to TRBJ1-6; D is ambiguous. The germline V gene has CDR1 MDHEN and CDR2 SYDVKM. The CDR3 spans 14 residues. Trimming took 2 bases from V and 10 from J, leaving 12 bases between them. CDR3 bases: TGTGCCAGCAGTTTAGGGCTCCCCGAATCACCCCTCCACTTT. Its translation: CASSLGLPESPLHF.

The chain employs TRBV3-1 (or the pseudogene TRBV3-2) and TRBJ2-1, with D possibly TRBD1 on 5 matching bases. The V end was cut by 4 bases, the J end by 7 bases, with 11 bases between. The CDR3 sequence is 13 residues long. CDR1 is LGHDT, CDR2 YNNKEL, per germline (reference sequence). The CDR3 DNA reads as TGTGCCAGCAGCCTAGTACAGGAGAATGAGCAGTTCTTC. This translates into CASSLVQENEQFF.

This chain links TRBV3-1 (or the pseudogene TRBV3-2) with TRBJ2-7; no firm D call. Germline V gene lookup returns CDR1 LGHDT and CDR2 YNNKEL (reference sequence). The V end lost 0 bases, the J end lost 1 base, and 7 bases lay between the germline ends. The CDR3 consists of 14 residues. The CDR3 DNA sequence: TGTGCCAGCAGCCAAGACAGGCAGTCCTACGAGCAGTACTTC. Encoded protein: CASSQDRQSYEQYF.

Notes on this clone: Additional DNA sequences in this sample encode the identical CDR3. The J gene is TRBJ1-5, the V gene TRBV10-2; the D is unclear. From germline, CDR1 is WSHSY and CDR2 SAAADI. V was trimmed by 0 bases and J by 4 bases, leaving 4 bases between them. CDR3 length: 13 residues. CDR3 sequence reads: CASSESGNQPQHF. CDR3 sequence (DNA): TGCGCCAGCAGTGAGTCGGGGAATCAGCCCCAGCATTTT.

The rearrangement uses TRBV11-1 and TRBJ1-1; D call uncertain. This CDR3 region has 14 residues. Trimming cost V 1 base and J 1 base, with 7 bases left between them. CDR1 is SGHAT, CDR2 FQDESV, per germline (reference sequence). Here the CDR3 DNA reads TGTGCCAGCAGCTTAGTTGCCAGGAACACTGAAGCTTTCTTT. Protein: CASSLVARNTEAFF.

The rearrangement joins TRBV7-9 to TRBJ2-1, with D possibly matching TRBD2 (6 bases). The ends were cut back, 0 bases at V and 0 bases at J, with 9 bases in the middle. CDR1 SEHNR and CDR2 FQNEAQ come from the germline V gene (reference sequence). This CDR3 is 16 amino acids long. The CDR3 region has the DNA TGTGCCAGCAGCTTAGCATACGGGAGCTCCTACAATGAGCAGTTCTTC. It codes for CASSLAYGSSYNEQFF.

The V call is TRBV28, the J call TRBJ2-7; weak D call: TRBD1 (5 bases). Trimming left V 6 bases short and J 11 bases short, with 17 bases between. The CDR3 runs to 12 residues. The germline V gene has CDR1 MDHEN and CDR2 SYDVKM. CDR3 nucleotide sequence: TGTGCCAGCAGCCCAATCCAGGGCCTAAAGTACTTC. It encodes CASSPIQGLKYF.

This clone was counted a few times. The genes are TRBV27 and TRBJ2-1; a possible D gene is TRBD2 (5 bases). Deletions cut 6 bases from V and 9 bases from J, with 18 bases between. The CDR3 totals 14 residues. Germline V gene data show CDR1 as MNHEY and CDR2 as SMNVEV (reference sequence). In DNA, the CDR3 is TGTGCCAGCAGCCTCCGGGCCGATGGGAGTGAGCAGTTCTTC. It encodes CASSLRADGSEQFF.

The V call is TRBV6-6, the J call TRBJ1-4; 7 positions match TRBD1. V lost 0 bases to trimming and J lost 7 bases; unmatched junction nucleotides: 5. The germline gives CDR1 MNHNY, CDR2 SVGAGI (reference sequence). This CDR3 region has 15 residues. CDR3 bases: TGTGCCAGCAGTTACTCGCAGGGGGTGGGTGAAAAACTGTTTTTT. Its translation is CASSYSQGVGEKLFF.

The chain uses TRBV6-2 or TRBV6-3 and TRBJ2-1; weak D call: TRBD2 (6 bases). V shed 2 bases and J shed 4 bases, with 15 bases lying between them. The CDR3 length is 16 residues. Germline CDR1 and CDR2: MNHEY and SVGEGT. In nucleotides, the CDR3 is TGTGCCAGCAGTTACGCCCGTTGGGGGGTTTACAATGAGCAGTTCTTC. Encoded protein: CASSYARWGVYNEQFF.

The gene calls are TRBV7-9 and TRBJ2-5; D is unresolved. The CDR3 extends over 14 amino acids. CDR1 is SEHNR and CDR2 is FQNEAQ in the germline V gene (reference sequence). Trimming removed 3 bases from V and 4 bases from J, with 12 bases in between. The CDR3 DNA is TGTGCCAGCAGCTTCGTTAGCTACCGAGAGACCCAGTACTTC. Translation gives CASSFVSYRETQYF.

The DNA of the CDR3 is TGTGCCAGCAGCTTGGGCCTTCTGGGGGAAGCTTTCTTT. Protein sequence: CASSLGLLGEAFF. The V call is TRBV7-2, the J call TRBJ1-1, with unresolved D. Deletions cut 3 bases from V and 8 bases from J, with 13 bases between. From germline, CDR1 is SGHTA and CDR2 FQGNSA. The CDR3 runs to 13 residues.

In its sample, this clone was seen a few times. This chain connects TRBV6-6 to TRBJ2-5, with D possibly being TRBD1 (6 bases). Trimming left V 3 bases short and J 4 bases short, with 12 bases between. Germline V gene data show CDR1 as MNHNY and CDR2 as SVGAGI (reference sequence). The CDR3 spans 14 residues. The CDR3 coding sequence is TGTGCCAGCAGTTATAGACAGGCCGGAGAGACCCAGTACTTC. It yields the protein CASSYRQAGETQYF.

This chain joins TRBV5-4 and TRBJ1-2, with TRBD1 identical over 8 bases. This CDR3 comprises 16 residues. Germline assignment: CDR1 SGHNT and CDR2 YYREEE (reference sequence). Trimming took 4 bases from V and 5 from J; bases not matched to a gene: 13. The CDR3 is CASSLPGGNPVYGYTF. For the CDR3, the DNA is TGTGCCAGCAGCCTGCCAGGGGGCAACCCTGTGTATGGCTACACCTTC.

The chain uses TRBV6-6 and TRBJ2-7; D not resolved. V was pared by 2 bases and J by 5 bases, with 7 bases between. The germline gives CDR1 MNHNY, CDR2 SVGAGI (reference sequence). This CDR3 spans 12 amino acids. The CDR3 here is CASSYPKDEQYF. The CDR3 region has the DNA TGTGCCAGCAGTTACCCTAAGGACGAGCAGTACTTC.

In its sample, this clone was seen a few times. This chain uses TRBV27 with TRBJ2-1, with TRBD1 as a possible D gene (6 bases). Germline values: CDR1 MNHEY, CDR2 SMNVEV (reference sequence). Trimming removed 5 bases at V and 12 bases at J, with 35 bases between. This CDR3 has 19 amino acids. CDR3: CASSAGRRSTRGQVNPQFF. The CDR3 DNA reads TGTGCCAGCAGTGCGGGTCGGAGATCGACAAGGGGACAAGTCAACCCGCAGTTCTTC.

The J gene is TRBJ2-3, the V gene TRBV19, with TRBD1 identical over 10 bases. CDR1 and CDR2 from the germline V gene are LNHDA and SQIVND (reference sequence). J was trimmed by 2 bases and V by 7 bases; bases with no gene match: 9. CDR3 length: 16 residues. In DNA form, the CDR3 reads TGTGCCAGTAAAGATGCGGGACAGGGGTTCACAGATACGCAGTATTTT. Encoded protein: CASKDAGQGFTDTQYF.

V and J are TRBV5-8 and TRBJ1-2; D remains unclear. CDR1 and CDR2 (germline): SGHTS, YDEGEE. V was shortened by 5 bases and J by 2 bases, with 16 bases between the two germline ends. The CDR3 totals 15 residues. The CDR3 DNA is TGTGCCAGCAGGGCTTCGGGAATAAAGAACTATGGCTACACCTTC. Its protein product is CASRASGIKNYGYTF.

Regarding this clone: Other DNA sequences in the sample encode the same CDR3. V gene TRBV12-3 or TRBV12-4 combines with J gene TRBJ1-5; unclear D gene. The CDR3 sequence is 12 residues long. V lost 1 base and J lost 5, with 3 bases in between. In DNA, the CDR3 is TGTGCCAGCAGTTTAGGGTATCAGCCCCAGCATTTT. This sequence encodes CASSLGYQPQHF.